Presented here are 16 T cell receptor beta chains from one specimen sequenced in a study of cytomegalovirus exposure and HLA in healthy donors. Primers for the PCR totalled 60 Vbeta and 13 Jbeta. TCRdb's copy holds only in-frame clones and misses some; the assay was immunoSEQ multiplex PCR. The profile covers about 160,000 clones, with about 80% appearing a single time and 1% taken by the ten largest. Material for sequencing was PBMCs. The receptor set was obtained from a woman aged 50 to 60 in good health and CMV-seropositive.

The rearrangement uses TRBV7-9 and TRBJ2-7; D not certain. Trimming stripped 1 base from V and 2 bases from J, with 6 bases between. Germline V gene sequence: CDR1 SEHNR, CDR2 FQNEAQ (reference sequence). The CDR3 is made up of 13 amino acids. The CDR3: CASSLVGPYEQYF. The CDR3 DNA is TGTGCCAGCAGCTTAGTCGGTCCCTACGAGCAGTACTTC.

This clone was recorded only once. This chain connects TRBV7-2 to TRBJ1-5, with 7 bases aligning to TRBD1. CDR1 SGHTA and CDR2 FQGNSA come from the germline V gene. CDR3 size: 15 residues. J was trimmed by 4 bases and V by 2 bases; bases with no gene match: 5. CDR3 residues: CASSLQVGQNQPQHF. CDR3 nucleotide sequence: TGTGCCAGCAGCTTACAAGTGGGACAGAATCAGCCCCAGCATTTT. Complete variable domain (other parts from reference TRBV7-2 and TRBJ1-5): GAGVSQSPSNKVTEKGKDVELRCDPISGHTALYWYRQSLGQGLEFLIYFQGNSAPDKSGLPSDRFSAERTGGSVSTLTIQRTQQEDSAVYLCASSLQVGQNQPQHFGDGTRLSIL.

The chain has TRBV6-6 and TRBJ1-3; D remains unclear. This CDR3 spans 14 amino acids. Germline CDR1 and CDR2: MNHNY and SVGAGI (reference sequence). Trimming stripped 2 bases from V and 0 bases from J, with 5 bases between. The DNA for the CDR3 is TGTGCCAGCAGTTACCAGGTCTCTGGAAACACCATATATTTT. Translating gives CASSYQVSGNTIYF.

The sample holds a few counts of this clone. At one boundary the junction diverges from the germline segment, which might be a read error. The CDR3 sequence: CSSSLGTGRYTF. As DNA, the CDR3 is TGTTCCAGCAGCTTAGGGACAGGTCGCTACACCTTC. The chain uses TRBV7-9 and TRBJ1-2; 8 positions agree with TRBD1. CDR3 size: 12 residues. From germline, CDR1 is SEHNR and CDR2 FQNEAQ (reference sequence).

V and J are TRBV9 and TRBJ1-2; D ambiguous. Germline V CDR1 and CDR2: SGDLS, YYNGEE. Between the trimmed V and J ends, which lost 0 bases and 1 base, there was a span of 7 bases. The CDR3 runs 14 residues. CDR3: CASSVASVNYGYTF. CDR3 DNA: TGTGCCAGCAGCGTAGCCAGCGTTAACTATGGCTACACCTTC.

The chain is built from TRBV5-6 and TRBJ2-5, with D possibly TRBD1 on 6 matching bases. Between the trimmed V and J ends, which lost 6 bases and 1 base, there was a span of 16 bases. Per germline, CDR1 SGHDT and CDR2 YYEEEE. The CDR3 totals 15 residues. CDR3 DNA: TGTGCCAGCAACCGTCCCGGGACATCCCAAGAGACCCAGTACTTC. Translated: CASNRPGTSQETQYF.

Details on this clone: Germline and junction disagree at one end, which may indicate a read error. This chain links TRBV7-9 with TRBJ2-2; TRBD2 agrees at 8 bases. The CDR3 length is 15 residues. Germline V lookup: CDR1 SEHNR, CDR2 FQNEAQ (reference sequence). The CDR3 DNA reads as TGTTCCAGCCTATATGGCGGGGGGCACACCGGGGAGCTGTTTTTT. Translating it yields CSSLYGGGHTGELFF.

The gene calls are TRBV5-6 and TRBJ2-5; D remains unclear. Germline-derived CDR1 and CDR2 are SGHDT and YYEEEE. The germline V and J ends were trimmed by 1 base and 3 bases, with 16 bases remaining between them. The CDR3 extends over 16 amino acids. The DNA for the CDR3 is TGTGCCAGCAGCTTGTTAGTCCTCGGAGATGAAGAGACCCAGTACTTC. Protein product: CASSLLVLGDEETQYF. Together with reference TRBV5-6 and TRBJ2-5, the CDR3 gives the full variable domain: DAGVTQSPTHLIKTRGQQVTLRCSPKSGHDTVSWYQQALGQGPQFIFQYYEEEERQRGNFPDRFSGHQFPNYSSELNVNALLLGDSALYLCASSLLVLGDEETQYFGPGTRLLVL.

This clone has just a few counts. The junction does not match germline at one end; this may be a read error. This rearrangement joins TRBV7-9 to TRBJ2-3; a possible D gene is TRBD1 (6 bases). CDR3 length equals 15 residues. Germline V gene data show CDR1 as SEHNR and CDR2 as FQNEAQ (reference sequence). The CDR3 loop reads CSSVLQGSSTDTQYF. CDR3 in DNA: TGTTCCAGCGTGTTACAGGGATCTAGCACAGATACGCAGTATTTT.

This chain links TRBV5-6 with TRBJ1-1; D is uncertain. The CDR3 totals 12 residues. V gave up 2 bases and J gave up 2 bases, with 4 bases separating them. Germline V CDR1 and CDR2: SGHDT, YYEEEE. The CDR3 reads CASSFINTEAFF. CDR3 nucleotide sequence: TGTGCCAGCAGCTTTATCAACACTGAAGCTTTCTTT.

This clone has a single count. The CDR3 DNA reads as TGTGCCAGCAGCCAAGATCTCCCTGTAATCCAGGGCTACACCTTC. It yields the protein CASSQDLPVIQGYTF. The V call is TRBV4-2, the J call TRBJ1-2; D is ambiguous. The CDR3 sequence is 15 residues long. Germline CDR1 and CDR2: LGHNA and YNFKEQ. V gave up 0 bases and J gave up 8 bases, with 16 bases separating them.

The chain's CDR3 is CASSSPRGGSPLHF. CDR3 nucleotide sequence: TGTGCCAGCAGCTCCCCTCGGGGTGGTTCACCCCTCCACTTT. V usage is TRBV27 and J usage is TRBJ1-6; D gene uncertain. The CDR3 is made up of 14 amino acids. Between the trimmed V and J ends, which lost 6 bases and 9 bases, there was a span of 15 bases. Germline V gives CDR1 MNHEY, CDR2 SMNVEV (reference sequence).

The gene calls are TRBV5-4 and TRBJ1-2, with 10 positions matching TRBD1. Trimming removed 0 bases from V and 2 bases from J; junction bases left unmatched: 4. The CDR3 extends over 16 amino acids. The germline CDR1 and CDR2 sequences are SGHNT and YYREEE (reference sequence). The CDR3 spells CASSLGTGGKNYGYTF. CDR3 DNA sequence: TGTGCCAGCAGCTTGGGGACAGGGGGTAAAAACTATGGCTACACCTTC.

This clone has more than one count but fewer than ten. The V call is TRBV7-2, the J call TRBJ2-7, with D unresolved. The CDR3 totals 14 residues. Per germline, CDR1 SGHTA and CDR2 FQGNSA. Trimming removed 5 bases at V and 3 bases at J, with 14 bases between. CDR3 DNA: TGTGCCAGCAGCATATTATACGGAGTCTACGAGCAGTACTTC. Protein sequence: CASSILYGVYEQYF.

This clone was detected only a few times. This chain links TRBV6-1 with TRBJ2-7, with 8 bases identical to TRBD2. CDR3 size: 15 residues. Looked up from germline, CDR1 is MNHNS and CDR2 is SASEGT. V lost 4 bases and J lost 4; bases outside the gene matches: 9. In DNA, the CDR3 is TGTGCCAGCAGTGGCCTACTAGCGGAATCTTACGAGCAGTACTTC. It is translated as CASSGLLAESYEQYF.

The chain joins TRBV14 to TRBJ2-3; 8 bases map to TRBD2. CDR3 length: 14 amino acids. With V trimmed by 3 bases and J by 6 bases, 5 bases remained unmatched. Germline V gene data show CDR1 as SGHDN and CDR2 as FVKESK. The CDR3 sequence is CASSHGGGADTQYF. CDR3 coding DNA: TGTGCCAGCAGCCACGGGGGGGGCGCGGATACGCAGTATTTT. The entire variable domain, with the rest obtained from reference TRBV14 and TRBJ2-3, is as follows: EAGVTQFPSHSVIEKGQTVTLRCDPISGHDNLYWYRRVMGKEIKFLLHFVKESKQDESGMPNNRFLAERTGGTYSTLKVQPAELEDSGVYFCASSHGGGADTQYFGPGTRLTVL.